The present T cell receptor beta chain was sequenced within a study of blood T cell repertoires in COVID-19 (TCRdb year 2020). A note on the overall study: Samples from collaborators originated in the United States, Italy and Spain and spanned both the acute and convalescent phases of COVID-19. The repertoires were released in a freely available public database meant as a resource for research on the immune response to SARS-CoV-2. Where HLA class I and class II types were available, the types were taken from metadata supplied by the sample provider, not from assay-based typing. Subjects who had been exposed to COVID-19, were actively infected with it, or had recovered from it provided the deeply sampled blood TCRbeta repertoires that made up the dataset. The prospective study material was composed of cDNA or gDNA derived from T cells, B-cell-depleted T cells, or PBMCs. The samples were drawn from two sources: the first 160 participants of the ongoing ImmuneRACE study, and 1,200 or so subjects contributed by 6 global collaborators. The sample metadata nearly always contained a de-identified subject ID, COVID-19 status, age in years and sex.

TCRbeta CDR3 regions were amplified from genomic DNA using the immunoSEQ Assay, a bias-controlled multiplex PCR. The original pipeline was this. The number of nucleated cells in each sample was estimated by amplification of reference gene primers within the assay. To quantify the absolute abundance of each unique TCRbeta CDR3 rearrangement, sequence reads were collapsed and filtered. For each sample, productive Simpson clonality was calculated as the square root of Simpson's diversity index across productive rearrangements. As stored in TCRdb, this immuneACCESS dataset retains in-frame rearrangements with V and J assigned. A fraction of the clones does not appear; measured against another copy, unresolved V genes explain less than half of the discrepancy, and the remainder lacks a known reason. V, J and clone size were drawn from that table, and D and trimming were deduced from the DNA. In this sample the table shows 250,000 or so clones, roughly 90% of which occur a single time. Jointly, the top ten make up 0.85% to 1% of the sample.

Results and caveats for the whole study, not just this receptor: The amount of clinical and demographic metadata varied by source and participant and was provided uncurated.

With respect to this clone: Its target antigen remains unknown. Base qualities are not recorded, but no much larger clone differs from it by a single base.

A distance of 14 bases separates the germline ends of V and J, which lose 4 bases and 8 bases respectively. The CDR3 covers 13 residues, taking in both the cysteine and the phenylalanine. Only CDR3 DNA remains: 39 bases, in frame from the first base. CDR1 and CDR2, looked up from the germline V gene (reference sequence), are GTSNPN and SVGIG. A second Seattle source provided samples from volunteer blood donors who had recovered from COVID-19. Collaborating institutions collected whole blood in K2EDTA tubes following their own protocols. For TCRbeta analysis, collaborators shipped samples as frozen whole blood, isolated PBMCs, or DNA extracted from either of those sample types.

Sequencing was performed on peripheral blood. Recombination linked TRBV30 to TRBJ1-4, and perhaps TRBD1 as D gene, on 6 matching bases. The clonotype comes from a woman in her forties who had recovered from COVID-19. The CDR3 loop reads CAWTIQGSEKLFF. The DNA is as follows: TGTGCCTGGACTATACAGGGATCCGAAAAACTGTTTTTT.